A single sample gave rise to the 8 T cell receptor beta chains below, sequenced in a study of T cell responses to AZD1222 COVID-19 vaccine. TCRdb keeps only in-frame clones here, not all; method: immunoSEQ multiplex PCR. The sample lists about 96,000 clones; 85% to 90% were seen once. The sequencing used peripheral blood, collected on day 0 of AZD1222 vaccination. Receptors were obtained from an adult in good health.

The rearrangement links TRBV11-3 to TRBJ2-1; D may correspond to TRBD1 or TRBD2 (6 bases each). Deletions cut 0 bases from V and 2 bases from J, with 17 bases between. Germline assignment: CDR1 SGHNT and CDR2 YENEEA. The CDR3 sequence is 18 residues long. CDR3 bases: TGTGCCAGCAGCTTAGAGGAGGGCAGGGGTACTCCCTACAATGAGCAGTTCTTC. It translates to CASSLEEGRGTPYNEQFF.

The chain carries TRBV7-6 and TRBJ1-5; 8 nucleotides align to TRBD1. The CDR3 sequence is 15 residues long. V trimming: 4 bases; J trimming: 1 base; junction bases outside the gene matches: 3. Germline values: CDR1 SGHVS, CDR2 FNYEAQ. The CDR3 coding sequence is TGTGCCAGCAGCTCCGGGACAGGAAGCAATCAGCCCCAGCATTTT. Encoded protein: CASSSGTGSNQPQHF.

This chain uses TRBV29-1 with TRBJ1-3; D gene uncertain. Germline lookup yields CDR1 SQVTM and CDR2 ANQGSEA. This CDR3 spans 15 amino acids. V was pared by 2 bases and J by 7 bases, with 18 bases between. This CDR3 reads CSVENTDLLGNTIYF. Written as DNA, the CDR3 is TGCAGCGTTGAAAATACGGATCTTCTAGGCAACACCATATATTTT.

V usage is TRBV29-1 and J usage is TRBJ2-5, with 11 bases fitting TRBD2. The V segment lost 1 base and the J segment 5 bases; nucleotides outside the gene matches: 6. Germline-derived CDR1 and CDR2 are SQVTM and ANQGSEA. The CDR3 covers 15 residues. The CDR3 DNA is TGCAGCGTTGAAGTCCTAGCGGGAGGCGGGGAGACCCAGTACTTC. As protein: CSVEVLAGGGETQYF.

The CDR3 reads CASSQLGQGARGSPLHF. The DNA for the CDR3 is TGCGCCAGCAGCCAACTAGGACAGGGGGCGCGTGGATCACCCCTCCACTTT. The chain carries TRBV5-1 and TRBJ1-6; TRBD1 matches at 11 bases. With V trimmed by 4 bases and J by 10 bases, 13 bases remained unmatched. The CDR3 is 17 amino acids. Germline CDR1 and CDR2: SGHRS and YFSETQ.

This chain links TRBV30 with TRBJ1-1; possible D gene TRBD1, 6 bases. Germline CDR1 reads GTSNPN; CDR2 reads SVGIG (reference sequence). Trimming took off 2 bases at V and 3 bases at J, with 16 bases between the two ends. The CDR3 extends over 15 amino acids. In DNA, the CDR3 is TGTGCCTGGAGTTCCCCCTTAGGGGGAGACACTGAAGCTTTCTTT. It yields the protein CAWSSPLGGDTEAFF.

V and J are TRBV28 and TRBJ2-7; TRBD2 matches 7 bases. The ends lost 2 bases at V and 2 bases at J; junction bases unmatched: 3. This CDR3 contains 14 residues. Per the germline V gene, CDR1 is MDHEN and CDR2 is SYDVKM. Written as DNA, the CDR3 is TGTGCCAGCAGTTTAAGCGGGGCCACCTACGAGCAGTACTTC. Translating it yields CASSLSGATYEQYF.

The CDR3 DNA follows: TGTGCCAGCACCTTGACAGGGACTACCGGTACGCAGTATTTT. Its protein is CASTLTGTTGTQYF. The chain is built from TRBV2 and TRBJ2-3; possibly TRBD1 or TRBD2 for D (7 bases each). There are 14 residues in the CDR3. V lost 7 bases to trimming and J lost 8 bases, with 19 bases between them. The germline CDR1 and CDR2 sequences are SNHLY and FYNNEI.